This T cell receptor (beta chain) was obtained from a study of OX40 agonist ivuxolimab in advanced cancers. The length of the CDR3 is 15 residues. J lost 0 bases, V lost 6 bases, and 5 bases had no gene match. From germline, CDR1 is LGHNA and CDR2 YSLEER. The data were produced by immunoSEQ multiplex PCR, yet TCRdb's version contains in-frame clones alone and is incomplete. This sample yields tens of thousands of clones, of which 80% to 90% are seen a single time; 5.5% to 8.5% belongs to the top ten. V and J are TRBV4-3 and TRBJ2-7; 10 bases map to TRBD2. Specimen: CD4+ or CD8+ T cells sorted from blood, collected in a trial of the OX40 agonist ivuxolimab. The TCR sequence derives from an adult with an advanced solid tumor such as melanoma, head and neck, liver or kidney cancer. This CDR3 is CASSPLAGSSYEQYF. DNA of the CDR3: TGCGCCAGCAGTCCACTAGCGGGAAGCTCCTACGAGCAGTACTTC.